One and the same sample provided the 22 T cell receptor beta chains below, sequenced in a study of control samples from healthy donors and cancer patients. The table came from immunoSEQ multiplex PCR; TCRdb's copy has only in-frame clones and leaves some out. The sample lists 65,000 to 100,000 clones, more than 70% occurring once. The sequencing sample was made of blood. Receptors were obtained from a man aged 45-65 years in good health.

This chain uses TRBV5-4 with TRBJ2-3; D unclear. CDR1 and CDR2 (germline): SGHNT, YYREEE (reference sequence). The CDR3 runs 12 residues. V lost 0 bases and J lost 6, with 5 bases in between. CDR3 amino acids: CASSLGYDTQYF. DNA for the CDR3: TGTGCCAGCAGCTTGGGGTACGATACGCAGTATTTT.

This CDR3 reads CASSQPGTTNEKLFF. The CDR3 DNA sequence: TGTGCCAGCAGCCAACCAGGGACAACTAATGAAAAACTGTTTTTT. The rearrangement uses TRBV4-2 and TRBJ1-4; a possible D gene is TRBD1 (5 bases). Trimming took 2 bases from V and 0 from J, leaving 7 bases between them. There are 15 residues in the CDR3. Per germline, CDR1 LGHNA and CDR2 YNFKEQ.

In its sample, this clone was seen once. This chain links TRBV9 with TRBJ1-1; possibly TRBD1 for D (5 bases). CDR1 and CDR2 (germline): SGDLS, YYNGEE. Trimming took off 0 bases at V and 0 bases at J, with 12 bases between the two ends. The CDR3 is 16 residues long. The CDR3, as DNA: TGTGCCAGCAGCGTAGGGGGGGTGGCAATGAACACTGAAGCTTTCTTT. Encoded protein: CASSVGGVAMNTEAFF.

CDR3 sequence: CASTRTGRSSGNTIYF. For the CDR3, the DNA is TGCGCCAGCACTCGTACTGGGCGTAGCTCTGGAAACACCATATATTTT. This chain joins TRBV4-1 and TRBJ1-3; D not resolved. V lost 7 bases and J lost 0, with 16 bases in between. The CDR3 is 16 amino acids. Germline values: CDR1 MGHRA, CDR2 YSYEKL.

This chain joins TRBV11-1 and TRBJ2-7, with 12 bases fitting TRBD2. The ends lost 2 bases at V and 1 base at J; junction bases unmatched: 3. The germline CDR1 and CDR2 sequences are SGHAT and FQDESV (reference sequence). The CDR3 has 16 amino acids. In DNA, the CDR3 is TGTGCCAGCAGCTTATATGGACTAGCGGGATCCTACGAGCAGTACTTC. Translated: CASSLYGLAGSYEQYF.

This clone was observed a few times. V is TRBV18 and J is TRBJ2-7; the D call may be TRBD1 or TRBD2 (5 bases each). V shed 0 bases and J shed 4 bases, with 16 bases lying between them. This CDR3 has 16 residues. CDR1 and CDR2 from the germline V gene are KGHSH and LQKENI. CDR3 nucleotide sequence: TGTGCCAGCTCACCACCCGGGACGGCTGTATTATACGAGCAGTACTTC. It yields the protein CASSPPGTAVLYEQYF.

The rearrangement joins TRBV28 to TRBJ2-4; possibly TRBD1 for D (5 bases). The CDR3 loop spans 18 amino acids. V lost 2 bases and J 2 bases, leaving 19 bases between the germline ends. CDR1 MDHEN and CDR2 SYDVKM come from the germline V gene. The CDR3 is CASSLPRPGYSTKNIQYF. CDR3 DNA sequence: TGTGCCAGCAGTTTACCTCGACCAGGGTACTCAACCAAAAACATTCAGTACTTC.

This clone was seen a single time. J is TRBJ2-2 and V is TRBV10-1; TRBD1 aligns across 7 bases. The V segment lost 0 bases and the J segment 5 bases; nucleotides outside the gene matches: 0. This CDR3 contains 14 residues. CDR1 WNHNN and CDR2 SYGVQD come from the germline V gene (reference sequence). The CDR3 region is CASSESTGTGELFF. Here the CDR3 DNA reads TGCGCCAGCAGTGAGTCGACAGGGACCGGGGAGCTGTTTTTT.

This rearrangement joins TRBV6-4 to TRBJ2-1, with TRBD1 identical over 8 bases. The germline V gene has CDR1 MRHNA and CDR2 SNTAGT. This CDR3 spans 15 amino acids. J was trimmed by 8 bases and V by 0 bases; bases with no gene match: 6. CDR3 nucleotide sequence: TGTGCCAGCAGTGACTCTGAACAGGGGGTGGATGAGCAGTTCTTC. This encodes CASSDSEQGVDEQFF.

This chain connects TRBV7-8 to TRBJ1-5, with unresolved D. CDR1 and CDR2 from the germline V gene are SGHVS and FQNEAQ. The CDR3 covers 15 residues. The V gene lost 1 base and the J gene lost 1 base, with 8 bases spanning the gap. DNA of the CDR3: TGTGCCAGCAGCTTAGGAGGCCCGAGCAATCAGCCCCAGCATTTT. It codes for CASSLGGPSNQPQHF.

The CDR3, as DNA: TGCAGCGTTGAAGAATATTATGGCTACACCTTC. Translating gives CSVEEYYGYTF. The chain combines TRBV29-1 with TRBJ1-2; no firm D call. The V end was cut by 0 bases, the J end by 5 bases, with 4 bases between. This CDR3 comprises 11 residues. The germline V gene has CDR1 SQVTM and CDR2 ANQGSEA.

The chain joins TRBV7-8 to TRBJ2-7; D is possibly TRBD2 (5 bases). This CDR3 contains 15 residues. Trimming cost V 4 bases and J 3 bases, with 16 bases left between them. CDR1 is SGHVS, CDR2 FQNEAQ, per germline. The CDR3 nucleotides are TGTGCCAGCAGCTCGCCCGGGCTAGCTAACTACGAGCAGTACTTC. It yields the protein CASSSPGLANYEQYF.

This rearrangement joins TRBV5-8 to TRBJ1-1; TRBD1 might be the D (5 bases). The germline V gene has CDR1 SGHTS and CDR2 YDEGEE. Trimming shortened V by 0 bases and J by 6 bases, and 9 bases separated the two germline ends. CDR3 size: 13 residues. As DNA, the CDR3 is TGTGCCAGCAGCTTGGGGGGGTTCGCTGAAGCTTTCTTT. The encoded protein is CASSLGGFAEAFF.

This chain joins TRBV7-6 and TRBJ1-4; TRBD1 might be the D (5 bases). Trimming shortened V by 5 bases and J by 1 base, and 14 bases separated the two germline ends. The CDR3 loop spans 16 amino acids. Germline V gene lookup returns CDR1 SGHVS and CDR2 FNYEAQ. The CDR3, as DNA: TGTGCCAGCAGCGTCCAAGCAGGGCTAACTAATGAAAAACTGTTTTTT. This sequence encodes CASSVQAGLTNEKLFF.

The chain recombines TRBV13 with TRBJ1-1, with 8 positions matching TRBD1. Germline V gene lookup returns CDR1 PRHDT and CDR2 FYEKMQ (reference sequence). The CDR3 consists of 14 residues. The trim removed 5 bases at V and 1 base at J, leaving 3 bases unmatched. Here the CDR3 reads CASSIGTGNTEAFF. CDR3 coding DNA: TGTGCCAGCAGCATCGGGACAGGGAACACTGAAGCTTTCTTT. The full variable domain, its missing parts supplied by reference TRBV13 and TRBJ1-1, is AAGVIQSPRHLIKEKRETATLKCYPIPRHDTVYWYQQGPGQDPQFLISFYEKMQSDKGSIPDRFSAQQFSDYHSELNMSSLELGDSALYFCASSIGTGNTEAFFGQGTRLTVV.

The chain carries TRBV6-5 and TRBJ1-2; D remains ambiguous. The CDR3 length is 13 residues. Between the trimmed V and J ends, which lost 5 bases and 0 bases, there was a span of 7 bases. Germline V lookup: CDR1 MNHEY, CDR2 SVGAGI. CDR3: CASSPGPNYGYTF. For the CDR3, the DNA is TGTGCCAGCAGTCCAGGTCCTAACTATGGCTACACCTTC.

This chain joins TRBV9 and TRBJ2-3; D is possibly TRBD2 (6 bases). Between the trimmed V and J ends, which lost 4 bases and 5 bases, there was a span of 14 bases. This CDR3 has 14 residues. Germline V gene data show CDR1 as SGDLS and CDR2 as YYNGEE. The CDR3 nucleotides read TGTGCCAGCAGCCCTCATCCGGGGGTAGATACGCAGTATTTT. Amino acid sequence: CASSPHPGVDTQYF.

V and J are TRBV7-3 and TRBJ2-7, with a possible D match to TRBD2 (6 bases). The CDR3 has 15 residues. Germline V gives CDR1 SGHTA, CDR2 FQGTGA. Trimming took off 5 bases at V and 4 bases at J, with 18 bases between the two ends. In DNA, the CDR3 is TGTGCCAGCAGCCTAGATCAAGCGGGCGGTTACGAGCAGTACTTC. Protein: CASSLDQAGGYEQYF.

CDR3 residues: CASSPLHGQLNEQFF. CDR3 bases: TGTGCCAGCTCACCATTGCATGGACAGCTCAATGAGCAGTTCTTC. The rearrangement joins TRBV18 to TRBJ2-1, with D possibly matching TRBD1 (6 bases). Per germline, CDR1 KGHSH and CDR2 LQKENI. CDR3 length: 15 amino acids. V was cut by 2 bases and J by 6 bases, with 14 bases left in between.

The chain has TRBV7-2 and TRBJ1-2; 8 bases are shared with TRBD1. The germline V gene encodes CDR1 SGHTA and CDR2 FQGNSA. This CDR3 is built from 13 residues. V gave up 5 bases and J gave up 10 bases; unmatched junction bases: 9. The CDR3 reads CASSRQGAPFYTF. DNA of the CDR3: TGTGCCAGCAGCCGTCAGGGGGCCCCCTTCTACACCTTC.

The rearrangement joins TRBV10-1 to TRBJ1-1, with D perhaps matching TRBD1 (5 bases). Germline-derived CDR1 and CDR2 are WNHNN and SYGVQD (reference sequence). Deletions cut 2 bases from V and 6 bases from J, with 16 bases between. The CDR3 has 15 amino acids. The CDR3 sequence is CASSEGQGSLAEAFF. The DNA of the CDR3 is TGCGCCAGCAGTGAGGGGCAGGGCTCCTTGGCTGAAGCTTTCTTT.

The V and J genes are TRBV29-1 and TRBJ2-7; 9 nucleotides match TRBD1. Germline CDR1 is SQVTM and CDR2 is ANQGSEA. J was trimmed by 4 bases and V by 6 bases; bases with no gene match: 4. The CDR3 covers 12 residues. CDR3 sequence reads: CSVRTGAYEQYF. DNA of the CDR3: TGCAGCGTCAGGACAGGGGCTTACGAGCAGTACTTC.